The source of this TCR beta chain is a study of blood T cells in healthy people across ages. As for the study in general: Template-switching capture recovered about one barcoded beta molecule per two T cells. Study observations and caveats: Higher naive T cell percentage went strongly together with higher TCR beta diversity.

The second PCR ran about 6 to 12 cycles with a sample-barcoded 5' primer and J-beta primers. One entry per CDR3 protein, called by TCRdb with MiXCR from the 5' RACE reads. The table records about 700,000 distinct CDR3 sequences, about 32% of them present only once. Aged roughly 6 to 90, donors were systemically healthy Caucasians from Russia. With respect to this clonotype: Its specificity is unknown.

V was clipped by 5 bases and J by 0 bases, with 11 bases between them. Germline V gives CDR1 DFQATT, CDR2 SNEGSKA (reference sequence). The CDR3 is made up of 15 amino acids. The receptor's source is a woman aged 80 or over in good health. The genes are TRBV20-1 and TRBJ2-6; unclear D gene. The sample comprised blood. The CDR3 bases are TGCAGTGCTGTTTCGGGCGGCTCTGGGGCCAACGTCCTGACTTTC. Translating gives CSAVSGGSGANVLTF.